Sequencing of this TCR beta chain was carried out in a study of blood T cell repertoires in COVID-19. About the study: COVID-19 samples collected from the United States, Italy and Spain covered acute and convalescent phases. The analysed material was cDNA or gDNA that came from T cells, B-cell-depleted T cells, or PBMCs.

The J segment lost 3 bases and the V segment lost 6 bases, leaving 1 base of the junction unmatched. The CDR3 spans 12 residues. Looked up from germline, CDR1 is SNHLY and CDR2 is FYNNEI. As processed by the authors: Cell counts per sample came from amplifying reference gene primers. Profiling relied on immunoSEQ multiplex PCR, and the TCRdb table lists in-frame clones only, not all of them. V, J and clone size are taken as reported in that table, and D and trimming were inferred from the DNA itself. Of about 220,000 clones in the sample, about 85% were seen once. The chain uses TRBV2 and TRBJ1-2; 7 bases align to TRBD1. The sequence derives from a man aged 50 or older who had recovered from COVID-19. Sequenced: peripheral blood. CDR3: CASRGTDYGYTF. In DNA form, the CDR3 reads TGTGCCAGCAGGGGGACAGACTATGGCTACACCTTC.